The 11 T cell receptor beta chains below come from one sample, sequenced in a study of blood T cells in healthy people across ages. For the second PCR, which ran for 7 to 11 cycles, a sample-barcoded 5' primer and a J-beta primer mix were used. In TCRdb, the 5' RACE reads were re-called with MiXCR into one record per CDR3 protein. The sample yields about 680,000 distinct CDR3 sequences, around half seen once. Sample: blood. These TCRs come from a woman aged 55-75 years in good health.

This clonotype was detected a few times. The chain recombines TRBV7-2 with TRBJ1-1; 10 nucleotides agree with TRBD1. The V gene's germline CDR1 is SGHTA and CDR2 FQGNSA. The CDR3 covers 17 residues. V was pared by 5 bases and J by 4 bases, with 13 bases of the junction left unmatched. The CDR3 nucleotides are TGTGCCAGCAGCCCACGGGGACAGGGGAGGGTTGCCACTGAAGCTTTCTTT. This encodes CASSPRGQGRVATEAFF.

This chain joins TRBV20-1 and TRBJ2-5; D tentatively fits TRBD1 or TRBD2 (5 bases each). CDR1 and CDR2 from the germline V gene are DFQATT and SNEGSKA (reference sequence). The ends were cut back, 1 base at V and 5 bases at J, with 8 bases in the middle. The length of the CDR3 is 12 residues. This CDR3 reads CSARVGVETQYF. Written as DNA, the CDR3 is TGCAGTGCTAGAGTGGGGGTCGAGACCCAGTACTTC.

This clonotype was detected only a few times. This chain joins TRBV29-1 and TRBJ1-2, with D perhaps TRBD1 (6 bases). The CDR3 is 16 residues long. In germline, CDR1 is SQVTM, CDR2 ANQGSEA. Trimming pared 7 bases from V and 3 bases from J, leaving 24 bases between. DNA of the CDR3: TGCAGCGCCGATCCGGGTTCGGGGAAGGGGGACTATGGCTACACCTTC. Translating it yields CSADPGSGKGDYGYTF.

The genes are TRBV4-3 and TRBJ2-1, with D maybe TRBD2 (7 bases). The better agreement between TRBJ2-7 and the DNA end casts doubt on the J call. The CDR3 loop spans 15 amino acids. In germline, CDR1 is LGHNA, CDR2 YSLEER. As DNA, the CDR3 is TGCGCCAGCAGCCCCTCGCGGGGGCAATACAATGAGCAGTACTTC. It codes for CASSPSRGQYNEQYF.

The chain links TRBV6-5 to TRBJ2-7; TRBD1 might be the D (5 bases). CDR3 size: 14 residues. Per the germline V gene, CDR1 is MNHEY and CDR2 is SVGAGI. V shed 5 bases and J shed 1 base, with 12 bases lying between them. The CDR3 spells CASSDNRQSYEQYF. The DNA of the CDR3 is TGTGCCAGCAGTGACAACAGACAGTCCTACGAGCAGTACTTC.

This clonotype appeared a few times. The genes are TRBV28 and TRBJ2-7; tentatively, D is TRBD1 or TRBD2 (5 bases each). This CDR3 has 13 amino acids. The V end was cut by 6 bases, the J end by 2 bases, with 11 bases between. CDR1 is MDHEN, CDR2 SYDVKM, per germline. This chain's CDR3 is CASSSSGPYEQYF. CDR3 in DNA: TGTGCCAGCAGCAGCTCGGGGCCCTACGAGCAGTACTTC.

The sample holds a few counts of this clonotype. The J gene is TRBJ2-7, the V gene TRBV2; a weak D match, TRBD1 (5 bases). The CDR3 length is 13 residues. V dropped 5 bases and J dropped 0 bases, with 8 bases sitting between them. Germline V gene sequence: CDR1 SNHLY, CDR2 FYNNEI. CDR3 amino acids: CASSPGFSYEQYF. The CDR3 coding sequence is TGTGCCAGCAGTCCAGGGTTCTCCTACGAGCAGTACTTC.

The chain links TRBV10-3 to TRBJ2-7; D is perhaps TRBD1 (5 bases). CDR1 and CDR2 from the germline V gene are ENHRY and SYGVKD. The CDR3 contains 12 residues. V was shortened by 3 bases and J by 2 bases, with 5 bases between the two germline ends. The CDR3 sequence: CAISDRAYEQYF. The CDR3 nucleotides read TGTGCCATCAGTGACAGGGCCTACGAGCAGTACTTC.

This sequence joins TRBV5-1 and TRBJ2-5; 9 bases line up with TRBD1. Judging by the DNA end, TRBJ2-7 fits better; the J call may be wrong. This CDR3 contains 16 residues. The germline gives CDR1 SGHRS, CDR2 YFSETQ. The CDR3 spells CASSLQGAVGRYEQYF. The CDR3 DNA reads TGCGCCAGCAGCTTACAGGGGGCTGTAGGTCGGTACGAGCAGTACTTC.

The chain carries TRBV28 and TRBJ2-5, with D unclear. Trimming took off 6 bases at V and 5 bases at J, with 10 bases between the two ends. Germline CDR1 is MDHEN and CDR2 is SYDVKM. The CDR3 has 12 amino acids. This chain's CDR3 is CASRTTRETQYF. CDR3 in DNA: TGTGCCAGCAGGACAACGAGGGAGACCCAGTACTTC.

The genes are TRBV7-2 and TRBJ1-5; the D gene is possibly TRBD1 (5 bases). This CDR3 spans 14 amino acids. Trimming took off 4 bases at V and 6 bases at J, with 13 bases between the two ends. The germline gives CDR1 SGHTA, CDR2 FQGNSA. The CDR3 DNA is TGTGCCAGCAGCTCCCTAGGGGTCGGTCAGCCCCAGCATTTT. Translated: CASSSLGVGQPQHF.